The following is a TCR beta chain sequence with its context. The target antigen is unknown. This entry comes from a study of a mutant IDH1 vaccine in newly diagnosed glioma. Study details: Treated patients had a mean age of 40.4 years and a sex split that was roughly 62% male and roughly 40% female.

Method: immunoSEQ multiplex PCR; TCRdb's copy keeps in-frame clones and lacks some. The sample has 50,000 to 85,000 clones, over 70% seen once. Germline CDR1 reads KGHSH; CDR2 reads LQKENI. V shed 0 bases and J 0 bases; nucleotides not matched to a gene: 2. The CDR3 totals 17 residues. The time point denotes: week 23, last vaccination. A single vaccine dose contained 300 ug of mutant IDH1 20-mer peptide, and topical imiquimod was used with it. Each donor presented with a new WHO grade 3 or 4 astrocytoma that tested IDH1-mutant and showed ATRX loss. The genes are TRBV18 and TRBJ1-1; 12 nucleotides align to TRBD1. The TCR was taken from a man aged 18 to 35 with glioma. Sequences were derived from PBMCs, sampled from a glioma patient whose treatment included an IDH1 peptide vaccine. The DNA of the CDR3 is TGTGCCAGCTCACCACCCGGGACAGGGGGCCTGAACACTGAAGCTTTCTTT. Residues: CASSPPGTGGLNTEAFF.